Following are 31 T cell receptor beta chains from one sample sequenced in a study of human T cells and chemical hapten exposure. This sample's time point: patch test 1, 2 weeks after DPC sensitization. Treatment in this sample: therapeutic diphenylcyclopropenone sensitization with weekly scalp DPC. TCRdb re-derived calls from the RACE reads in MiXCR, one entry per CDR3 protein. The table has 380,000 or so distinct CDR3 sequences, 4.8% seen once. The input for sequencing was whole blood, taken in connection with sensitization to the hapten diphenylcyclopropenone (DPC). The origin of the receptors is a woman aged 45-65 years with alopecia areata. Some clones in this sample may be carry-over from other donors' samples.

This clonotype was picked up many times. The chain recombines TRBV6-5 with TRBJ1-1, with a possible D match to TRBD1 (5 bases). Looked up from germline, CDR1 is MNHEY and CDR2 is SVGAGI. The CDR3 has 13 residues. The V end lost 3 bases, the J end lost 3 bases, and 8 bases lay between the germline ends. The CDR3 is CASSYGGYTEAFF. The CDR3 DNA follows: TGTGCCAGCAGTTATGGGGGGTACACTGAAGCTTTCTTT.

This clonotype was recorded many times. J is TRBJ2-5 and V is TRBV28; D is perhaps TRBD1 (5 bases). This CDR3 is built from 12 residues. Per germline, CDR1 MDHEN and CDR2 SYDVKM. Between the trimmed V and J ends, which lost 11 bases and 1 base, there was a span of 11 bases. The DNA for the CDR3 is TGTGCCGGGGCAGCACCCCAAGAGACCCAGTACTTC. This sequence encodes CAGAAPQETQYF.

In DNA, the CDR3 is TGTGCCACCAGCAGAGATCGGGCAGGGGGCATCGAGACCCAGTACTTC. Its translation: CATSRDRAGGIETQYF. The chain carries TRBV15 and TRBJ2-5, with TRBD1 matching 8 bases. The V segment lost 0 bases and the J segment 5 bases; nucleotides outside the gene matches: 8. This CDR3 comprises 16 residues. From germline, CDR1 is LNHNV and CDR2 YYDKDF (reference sequence).

This clonotype came up many times. V usage is TRBV27 and J usage is TRBJ2-6; no clear D gene. The CDR3 consists of 12 residues. Trimming removed 5 bases at V and 4 bases at J, with 3 bases between. CDR1 is MNHEY, CDR2 SMNVEV, per germline (reference sequence). The CDR3 DNA reads TGTGCCAGCAGTAGGGGGGCCAACGTCCTGACTTTC. This gives the protein CASSRGANVLTF.

CDR3 in amino acids: CASSRTGEDTQYF. The CDR3 nucleotides are TGTGCCAGCAGCCGAACAGGGGAAGATACGCAGTATTTT. The chain links TRBV12-3 or TRBV12-4 to TRBJ2-3; TRBD1 agrees at 7 bases. This CDR3 has 13 residues. The J segment lost 5 bases and the V segment lost 6 bases, leaving 5 bases of the junction unmatched.

This clonotype was seen many times. J is TRBJ1-1 and V is TRBV12-3 or TRBV12-4; the D gene is possibly TRBD1 (6 bases). The CDR3 contains 14 residues. Trimming cost V 3 bases and J 7 bases, with 15 bases left between them. CDR3 loop: CASSLVGTRDEAFF. The CDR3 DNA follows: TGTGCCAGCAGTTTGGTGGGGACAAGGGATGAAGCTTTCTTT.

The chain joins TRBV11-2 to TRBJ2-5; D is undetermined. In germline, CDR1 is SGHAT, CDR2 FQNNGV. CDR3 length: 14 residues. Trimming removed 8 bases at V and 0 bases at J, with 13 bases between. The CDR3 here is CASGEWTYQETQYF. The CDR3 DNA is TGTGCCAGCGGCGAATGGACGTACCAAGAGACCCAGTACTTC.

The chain couples TRBV7-3 to TRBJ2-5; possible D gene TRBD2, 6 bases. The germline CDR1 and CDR2 sequences are SGHTA and FQGTGA. The CDR3 is 15 amino acids. Trimming took 5 bases from V and 5 from J, leaving 18 bases between them. The CDR3 here is CASSPQVGRGETQYF. The CDR3 DNA follows: TGTGCCAGCAGCCCCCAGGTCGGCCGGGGGGAGACCCAGTACTTC.

The chain carries TRBV5-4 and TRBJ1-1; possible D gene TRBD1, 6 bases. Trimming took 2 bases from V and 4 from J, leaving 15 bases between them. CDR1 SGHNT and CDR2 YYREEE come from the germline V gene (reference sequence). There are 15 residues in the CDR3. The CDR3 loop reads CASSFGITGLTEAFF. CDR3 nucleotide sequence: TGTGCCAGCAGCTTCGGGATTACAGGGCTCACTGAAGCTTTCTTT. The variable domain in full, completed from reference TRBV5-4 and TRBJ1-1, reads ETGVTQSPTHLIKTRGQQVTLRCSSQSGHNTVSWYQQALGQGPQFIFQYYREEENGRGNFPPRFSGLQFPNYSSELNVNALELDDSALYLCASSFGITGLTEAFFGQGTRLTVV.

This clonotype has a count of ten or more. J is TRBJ2-3 and V is TRBV3-1; 9 nucleotides agree with TRBD1. The CDR3 sequence is 15 residues long. The germline CDR1 and CDR2 sequences are LGHDT and YNNKEL (reference sequence). V shed 5 bases, J shed 2 bases, and the junction held 5 bases outside the gene matches. The CDR3 reads CASSNRTGATDTQYF. The CDR3 DNA is TGTGCCAGCAGCAACCGGACAGGGGCCACAGATACGCAGTATTTT.

This clonotype has only a few counts. The V gene is TRBV10-2, the J gene TRBJ2-3, with D possibly matching TRBD2 (7 bases). CDR3 length: 18 amino acids. The V gene's germline CDR1 is WSHSY and CDR2 SAAADI. Trimming removed 2 bases from V and 4 bases from J, with 22 bases in between. The chain's CDR3 is CASSEAGIRRGGPDTQYF. The CDR3 nucleotides read TGCGCCAGCAGTGAGGCGGGAATTAGGAGGGGGGGCCCAGATACGCAGTATTTT.

This clonotype was seen many times. The junction differs from germline at one of its ends, possibly a read error. The genes are TRBV7-9 and TRBJ1-5, with 8 bases identical to TRBD1. The germline V gene has CDR1 SEHNR and CDR2 FQNEAQ (reference sequence). The CDR3 runs to 15 residues. CDR3: CASSLAGTGSQPQHF. In nucleotides, the CDR3 is TGTGCCAGCAGCCTAGCAGGGACAGGATCTCAGCCCCAGCATTTT.

In its sample, this clonotype was seen many times. The chain couples TRBV6-5 to TRBJ2-1; 12 bases fit TRBD2. The CDR3 is made up of 15 amino acids. V lost 4 bases and J lost 6; bases outside the gene matches: 4. Germline CDR1 and CDR2: MNHEY and SVGAGI. CDR3 sequence reads: CASSSLLAGGNEQFF. The DNA of the CDR3 is TGTGCCAGCAGTTCCCTACTAGCGGGAGGCAATGAGCAGTTCTTC.

J is TRBJ1-2 and V is TRBV23-1, with 7 bases that match TRBD1. TRBV23-1 is an ORF, with its function uncertain. The CDR3 is 14 amino acids. The V gene end was trimmed by 11 bases and the J gene end by 5 bases; junction bases not matched to a gene: 14. The CDR3 spells CAGIDRQGQYGYTF. The CDR3 DNA is TGCGCCGGGATCGATCGACAGGGCCAATATGGCTACACCTTC.

This clonotype was detected many times. CDR3 bases: TGTGCCAGCAGACGTACAGGGGAGGGGTACACAGATACGCAGTATTTT. This translates into CASRRTGEGYTDTQYF. The chain is built from TRBV6-2 or TRBV6-3 and TRBJ2-3; D may be TRBD1 or TRBD2 (7 bases each). V was pared by 6 bases and J by 2 bases, with 18 bases between. The germline V gene encodes CDR1 MNHEY and CDR2 SVGEGT. The CDR3 runs to 16 residues.

This clonotype was detected many times. V usage is TRBV29-1 and J usage is TRBJ2-3; D is ambiguous. Germline loops: CDR1 SQVTM, CDR2 ANQGSEA. V shed 6 bases and J shed 6 bases, with 10 bases lying between them. CDR3 length equals 11 residues. The CDR3 spells CSVNEADTQYF. CDR3 nucleotide sequence: TGCAGCGTAAACGAGGCCGATACGCAGTATTTT.

This clonotype was recorded many times. CDR3 nucleotide sequence: TGTGCCAGCAGCCAAGGACTTGCGGGTACGCAGTATTTT. Amino acids: CASSQGLAGTQYF. The chain joins TRBV14 to TRBJ2-3; possible D gene TRBD2, 5 bases. Germline assignment: CDR1 SGHDN and CDR2 FVKESK. The CDR3 sequence is 13 residues long. Trimming pared 1 base from V and 8 bases from J, leaving 10 bases between.

Ten or more counts support this clonotype. This chain joins TRBV12-3 or TRBV12-4 and TRBJ1-5; 7 bases are a match to TRBD1. This CDR3 region has 15 residues. V lost 6 bases to trimming and J lost 7 bases; unmatched junction nucleotides: 12. The DNA of the CDR3 is TGTGCCAGCAGCATCGTCCCAGGGGGAGGCCAGCCCCAGCATTTT. This gives the protein CASSIVPGGGQPQHF.

This clonotype showed up many times. The chain carries TRBV11-2 and TRBJ2-3; 10 nucleotides align to TRBD2. The CDR3 spans 16 residues. CDR1 and CDR2 from the germline V gene are SGHAT and FQNNGV. The trim removed 0 bases at V and 4 bases at J, leaving 4 bases unmatched. CDR3 sequence: CASSLESSGGADTQYF. As DNA, the CDR3 is TGTGCCAGCAGCTTAGAATCCAGCGGGGGGGCAGATACGCAGTATTTT.

Many counts were recorded for this clonotype. The chain is built from TRBV28 and TRBJ1-2; no clear D. The CDR3 covers 16 residues. From germline, CDR1 is MDHEN and CDR2 SYDVKM. V lost 5 bases to trimming and J lost 3 bases, with 19 bases between them. DNA for the CDR3: TGTGCCAGCAGTCCCCCTTTTACGGGCTTGGACTATGGCTACACCTTC. Encoded protein: CASSPPFTGLDYGYTF.

This clonotype was picked up many times. This rearrangement joins TRBV6-2 or TRBV6-3 to TRBJ1-5, with D possibly being TRBD1 (5 bases). V lost 2 bases to trimming and J lost 2 bases, with 13 bases between them. The CDR3 contains 16 residues. CDR1 and CDR2 from the germline V gene are MNHEY and SVGEGT. CDR3 in amino acids: CASSYGAILGNQPQHF. The DNA for the CDR3 is TGTGCCAGCAGTTACGGGGCAATCCTTGGCAATCAGCCCCAGCATTTT.

This clonotype was seen only a few times. This chain connects TRBV27 to TRBJ1-1; D is ambiguous. V lost 2 bases and J 3 bases, leaving 7 bases between the germline ends. Germline V gene sequence: CDR1 MNHEY, CDR2 SMNVEV (reference sequence). The CDR3 contains 13 residues. The CDR3 loop is CASSLNRHTEAFF. The CDR3 region has the DNA TGTGCCAGCAGTTTAAACCGGCACACTGAAGCTTTCTTT.

This chain uses TRBV20-1 with TRBJ1-1; the D is unclear. The germline CDR1 and CDR2 sequences are DFQATT and SNEGSKA (reference sequence). The CDR3 length is 13 residues. V was trimmed by 0 bases and J by 2 bases, leaving 7 bases between them. The CDR3 spells CSARDPDNTEAFF. CDR3 DNA sequence: TGCAGTGCTAGAGATCCGGACAACACTGAAGCTTTCTTT.

This chain connects TRBV20-1 to TRBJ2-1, with D perhaps TRBD2 (6 bases). With 3 bases removed from V and 2 bases from J, the gap between germline ends came to 8 bases. Germline V gene data show CDR1 as DFQATT and CDR2 as SNEGSKA (reference sequence). CDR3 size: 13 residues. The CDR3 reads CSARGGAYNEQFF. CDR3 sequence (DNA): TGCAGTGCTAGGGGGGGTGCCTACAATGAGCAGTTCTTC.

J is TRBJ1-2 and V is TRBV29-1, with D perhaps TRBD1 (5 bases). Germline V gene lookup returns CDR1 SQVTM and CDR2 ANQGSEA. CDR3 length: 14 amino acids. Trimming took off 3 bases at V and 6 bases at J, with 17 bases between the two ends. In nucleotides, the CDR3 is TGCAGCGTTGAGAGTGGGACCCCCACAAATGGCTACACCTTC. This sequence encodes CSVESGTPTNGYTF.

This clonotype appeared many times. The J gene is TRBJ2-7, the V gene TRBV27; D may be TRBD2 (5 bases). This CDR3 comprises 14 residues. V shed 3 bases and J shed 3 bases, with 12 bases lying between them. In germline, CDR1 is MNHEY, CDR2 SMNVEV (reference sequence). In DNA, the CDR3 is TGTGCCAGCAGTTTCTCGGGAACGGACTACGAGCAGTACTTC. Translated, it gives CASSFSGTDYEQYF.

To note about this clonotype: Given a much more abundant clone one base away, this may be a read error. The J gene is TRBJ1-5, the V gene TRBV27; D not certain. V was pared by 3 bases and J by 5 bases, with 11 bases between. The CDR3 extends over 14 amino acids. Germline V gene lookup returns CDR1 MNHEY and CDR2 SMNVEV (reference sequence). CDR3 sequence (DNA): TGTGCCAGCAGTTTTAGACTGGGCTATCAGCCCCAGCATTTT. Residues: CASSFRLGYQPQHF.

This clonotype was found many times. This chain links TRBV29-1 with TRBJ1-5, with D unclear. The V end was cut by 4 bases, the J end by 6 bases, with 16 bases between. This CDR3 has 14 amino acids. Germline assignment: CDR1 SQVTM and CDR2 ANQGSEA. The CDR3 here is CSVVSGSGSQPQHF. CDR3 nucleotides: TGCAGCGTTGTGTCCGGAAGTGGAAGTCAGCCCCAGCATTTT. The full variable domain, its missing parts supplied by reference TRBV29-1 and TRBJ1-5, is SAVISQKPSRDICQRGTSLTIQCQVDSQVTMMFWYRQQPGQSLTLIATANQGSEATYESGFVIDKFPISRPNLTFSTLTVSNMSPEDSSIYLCSVVSGSGSQPQHFGDGTRLSIL.

In its sample, this clonotype was seen many times. The rearrangement joins TRBV11-2 to TRBJ2-4; D possibly corresponds to TRBD1 (7 bases). Germline loops: CDR1 SGHAT, CDR2 FQNNGV. This CDR3 contains 16 residues. Between the trimmed V and J ends, which lost 5 bases and 0 bases, there was a span of 14 bases. CDR3 DNA sequence: TGTGCCAGCAGCCCGCGGGACAGCTTAGCCAAAAACATTCAGTACTTC. Residues: CASSPRDSLAKNIQYF.

The chain recombines TRBV4-3 with TRBJ1-2, with 7 bases fitting TRBD1. This CDR3 comprises 16 residues. Germline V gene data show CDR1 as LGHNA and CDR2 as YSLEER. Unmatched junction bases numbered 9, after V lost 1 base and J lost 4 bases. The CDR3 nucleotides read TGCGCCAGCAGCCAAGGCTTGGGACAGCTTACCTATGGCTACACCTTC. Translation gives CASSQGLGQLTYGYTF.

This clonotype was detected ten times or more. Relative to the germline gene, one junction end is altered; a read error may explain this. This rearrangement joins TRBV5-1 to TRBJ2-3, with no clear D. Germline CDR1 reads SGHRS; CDR2 reads YFSETQ. CDR3 length equals 14 residues. The CDR3 is CASSLGQSTDTQYF. CDR3 sequence (DNA): TGTGCCAGCAGCTTAGGTCAGAGCACAGATACGCAGTATTTT.